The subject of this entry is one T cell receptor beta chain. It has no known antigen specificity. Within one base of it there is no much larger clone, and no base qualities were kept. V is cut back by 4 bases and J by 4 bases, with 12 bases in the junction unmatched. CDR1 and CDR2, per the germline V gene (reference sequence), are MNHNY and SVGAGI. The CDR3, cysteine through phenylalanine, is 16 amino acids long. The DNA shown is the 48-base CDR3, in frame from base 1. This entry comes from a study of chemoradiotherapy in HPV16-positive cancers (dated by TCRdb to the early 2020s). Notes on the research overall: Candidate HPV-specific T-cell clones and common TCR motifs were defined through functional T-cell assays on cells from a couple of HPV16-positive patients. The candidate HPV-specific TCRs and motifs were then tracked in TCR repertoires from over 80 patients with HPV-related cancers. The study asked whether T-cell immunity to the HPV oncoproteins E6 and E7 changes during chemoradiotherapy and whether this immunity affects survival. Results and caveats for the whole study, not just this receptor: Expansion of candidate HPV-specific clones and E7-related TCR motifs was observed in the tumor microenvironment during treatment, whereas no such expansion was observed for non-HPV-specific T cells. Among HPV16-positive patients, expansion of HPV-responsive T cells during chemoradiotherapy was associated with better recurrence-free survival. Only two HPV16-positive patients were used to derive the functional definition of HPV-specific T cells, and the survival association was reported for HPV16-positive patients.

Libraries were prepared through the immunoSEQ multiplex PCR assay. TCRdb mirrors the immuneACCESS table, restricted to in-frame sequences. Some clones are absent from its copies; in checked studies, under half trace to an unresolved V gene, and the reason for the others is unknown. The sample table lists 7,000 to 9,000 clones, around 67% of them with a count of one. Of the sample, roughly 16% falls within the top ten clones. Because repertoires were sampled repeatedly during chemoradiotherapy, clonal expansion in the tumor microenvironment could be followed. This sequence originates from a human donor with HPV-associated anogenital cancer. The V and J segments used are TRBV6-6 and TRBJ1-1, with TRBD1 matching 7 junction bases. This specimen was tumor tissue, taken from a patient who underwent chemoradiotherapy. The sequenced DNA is TGTGCCAGCAGTTCCTCTCAACAGGGGAGGATCACTGAAGCTTTCTTT. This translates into CASSSSQQGRITEAFF.